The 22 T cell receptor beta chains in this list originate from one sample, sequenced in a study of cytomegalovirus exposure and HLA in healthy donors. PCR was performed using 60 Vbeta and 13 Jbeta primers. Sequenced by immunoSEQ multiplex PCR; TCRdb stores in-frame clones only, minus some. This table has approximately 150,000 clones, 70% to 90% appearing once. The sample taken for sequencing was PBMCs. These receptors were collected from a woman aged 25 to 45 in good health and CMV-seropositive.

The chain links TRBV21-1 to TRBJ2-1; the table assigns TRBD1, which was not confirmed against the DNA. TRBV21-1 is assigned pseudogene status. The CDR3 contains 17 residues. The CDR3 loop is CASSKRRRTEQGYEQFF. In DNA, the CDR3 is TGTGCCAGCAGCAAAAGAAGGCGGACAGAACAGGGGTATGAGCAGTTCTTC.

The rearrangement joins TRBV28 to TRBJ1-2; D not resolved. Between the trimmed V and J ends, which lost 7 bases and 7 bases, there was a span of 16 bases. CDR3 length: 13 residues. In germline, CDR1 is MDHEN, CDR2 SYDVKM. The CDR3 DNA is TGTGCCAGCACCTGGGGAGGGAGCAGTGGCTACACCTTC. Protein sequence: CASTWGGSSGYTF.

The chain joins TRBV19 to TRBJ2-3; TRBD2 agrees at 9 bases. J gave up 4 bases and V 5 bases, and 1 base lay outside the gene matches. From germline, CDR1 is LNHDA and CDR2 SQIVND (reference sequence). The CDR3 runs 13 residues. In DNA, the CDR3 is TGTGCCAGTAGTGTAGCGGGGGCAGATACGCAGTATTTT. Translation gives CASSVAGADTQYF.

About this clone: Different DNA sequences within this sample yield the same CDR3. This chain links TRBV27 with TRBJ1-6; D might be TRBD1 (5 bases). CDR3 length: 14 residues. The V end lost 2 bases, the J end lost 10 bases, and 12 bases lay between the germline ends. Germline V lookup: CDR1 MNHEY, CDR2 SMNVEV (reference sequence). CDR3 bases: TGTGCCAGCAGTTTAAGGCCAGGGAACTCACCCCTCCACTTT. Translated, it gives CASSLRPGNSPLHF.

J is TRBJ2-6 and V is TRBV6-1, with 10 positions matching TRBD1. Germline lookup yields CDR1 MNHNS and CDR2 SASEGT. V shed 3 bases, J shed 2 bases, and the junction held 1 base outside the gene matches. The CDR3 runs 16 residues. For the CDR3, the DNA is TGTGCCAGCAGTGATGGGACAGGGGCTGGGGCCAACGTCCTGACTTTC. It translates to CASSDGTGAGANVLTF.

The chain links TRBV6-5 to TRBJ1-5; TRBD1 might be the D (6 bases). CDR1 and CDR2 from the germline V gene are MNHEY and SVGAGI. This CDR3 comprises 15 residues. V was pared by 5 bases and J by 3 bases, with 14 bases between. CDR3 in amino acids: CASSQGNRANQPQHF. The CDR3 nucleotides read TGTGCCAGCAGTCAAGGAAACAGGGCCAATCAGCCCCAGCATTTT.

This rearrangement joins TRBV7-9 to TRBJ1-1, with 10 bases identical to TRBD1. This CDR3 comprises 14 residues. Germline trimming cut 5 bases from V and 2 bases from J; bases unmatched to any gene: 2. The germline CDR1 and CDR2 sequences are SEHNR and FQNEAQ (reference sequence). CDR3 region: CASSRDRGNTEAFF. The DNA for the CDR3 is TGTGCCAGCAGCAGGGACAGGGGAAACACTGAAGCTTTCTTT.

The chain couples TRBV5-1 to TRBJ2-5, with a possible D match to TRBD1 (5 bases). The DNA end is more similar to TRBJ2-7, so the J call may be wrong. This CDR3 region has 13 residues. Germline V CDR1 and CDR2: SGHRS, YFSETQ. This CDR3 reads CASSVTESYEQYF. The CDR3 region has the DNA TGCGCCAGCAGTGTGACAGAGAGCTACGAGCAGTACTTC.

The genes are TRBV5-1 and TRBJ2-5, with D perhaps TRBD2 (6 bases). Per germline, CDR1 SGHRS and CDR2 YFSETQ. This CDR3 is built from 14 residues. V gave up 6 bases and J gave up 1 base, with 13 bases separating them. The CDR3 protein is CASNPTSFQETQYF. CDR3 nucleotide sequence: TGCGCCAGCAACCCGACTAGTTTCCAAGAGACCCAGTACTTC.

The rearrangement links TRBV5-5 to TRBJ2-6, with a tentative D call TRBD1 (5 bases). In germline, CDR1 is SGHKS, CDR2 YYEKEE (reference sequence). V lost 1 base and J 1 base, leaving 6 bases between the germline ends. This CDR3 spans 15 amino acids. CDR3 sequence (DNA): TGTGCCAGCAGCTTGAGGGGTTCTGGGGCCAACGTCCTGACTTTC. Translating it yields CASSLRGSGANVLTF.

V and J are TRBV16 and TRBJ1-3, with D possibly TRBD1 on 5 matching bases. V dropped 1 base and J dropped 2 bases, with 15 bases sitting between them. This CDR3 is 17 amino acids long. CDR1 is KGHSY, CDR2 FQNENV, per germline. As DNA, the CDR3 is TGTGCCAGCAGCCAATGGGTCCGCAGGGCCCCTGGAAACACCATATATTTT. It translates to CASSQWVRRAPGNTIYF.

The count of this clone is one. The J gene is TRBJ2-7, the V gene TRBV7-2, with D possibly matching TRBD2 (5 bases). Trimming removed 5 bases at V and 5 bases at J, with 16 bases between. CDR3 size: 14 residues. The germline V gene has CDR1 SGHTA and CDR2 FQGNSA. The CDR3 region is CASSHGRGWDEQYF. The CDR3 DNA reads TGTGCCAGCAGCCACGGACGGGGATGGGACGAGCAGTACTTC.

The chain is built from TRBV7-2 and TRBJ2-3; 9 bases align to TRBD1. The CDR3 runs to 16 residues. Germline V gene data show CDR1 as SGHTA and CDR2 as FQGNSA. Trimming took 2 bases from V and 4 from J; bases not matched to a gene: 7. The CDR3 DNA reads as TGTGCCAGCAGCTTAACCGGGACAGGGCAAGCAGATACGCAGTATTTT. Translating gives CASSLTGTGQADTQYF.

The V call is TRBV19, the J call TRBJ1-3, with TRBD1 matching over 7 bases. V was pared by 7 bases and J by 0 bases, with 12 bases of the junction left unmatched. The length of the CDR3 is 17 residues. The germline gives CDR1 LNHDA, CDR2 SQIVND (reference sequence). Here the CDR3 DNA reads TGTGCCAGTACCAGCAGGGACAGCCTGAACTCTGGAAACACCATATATTTT. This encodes CASTSRDSLNSGNTIYF.

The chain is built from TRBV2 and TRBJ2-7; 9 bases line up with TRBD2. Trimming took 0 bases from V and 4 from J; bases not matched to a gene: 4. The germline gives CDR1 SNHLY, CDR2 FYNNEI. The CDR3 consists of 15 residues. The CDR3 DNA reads TGTGCCAGCAGTGAAGCGGGCGGGGGGGGGTACGAGCAGTACTTC. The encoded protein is CASSEAGGGGYEQYF. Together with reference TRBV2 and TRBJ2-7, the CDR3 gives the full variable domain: EPEVTQTPSHQVTQMGQEVILRCVPISNHLYFYWYRQILGQKVEFLVSFYNNEISEKSEIFDDQFSVERPDGSNFTLKIRSTKLEDSAMYFCASSEAGGGGYEQYFGPGTRLTVT.

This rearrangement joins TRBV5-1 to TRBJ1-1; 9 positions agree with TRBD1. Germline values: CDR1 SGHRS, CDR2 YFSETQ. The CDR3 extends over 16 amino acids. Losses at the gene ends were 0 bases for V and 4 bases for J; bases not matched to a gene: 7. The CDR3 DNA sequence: TGCGCCAGCAGCTTGGGGACAGGGGTCGGGATCACTGAAGCTTTCTTT. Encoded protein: CASSLGTGVGITEAFF.

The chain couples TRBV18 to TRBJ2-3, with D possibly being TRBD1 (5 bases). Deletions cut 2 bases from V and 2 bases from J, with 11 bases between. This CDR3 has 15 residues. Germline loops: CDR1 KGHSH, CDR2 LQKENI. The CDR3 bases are TGTGCCAGCTCACCATCGACAGCGAACACAGATACGCAGTATTTT. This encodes CASSPSTANTDTQYF.

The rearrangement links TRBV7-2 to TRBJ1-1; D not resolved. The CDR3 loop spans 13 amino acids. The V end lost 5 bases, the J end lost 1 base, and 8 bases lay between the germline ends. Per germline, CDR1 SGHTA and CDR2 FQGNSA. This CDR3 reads CASSTQPNTEAFF. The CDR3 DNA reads TGTGCCAGCAGCACACAGCCGAACACTGAAGCTTTCTTT. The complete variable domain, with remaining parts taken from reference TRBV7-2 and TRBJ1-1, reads GAGVSQSPSNKVTEKGKDVELRCDPISGHTALYWYRQSLGQGLEFLIYFQGNSAPDKSGLPSDRFSAERTGGSVSTLTIQRTQQEDSAVYLCASSTQPNTEAFFGQGTRLTVV.

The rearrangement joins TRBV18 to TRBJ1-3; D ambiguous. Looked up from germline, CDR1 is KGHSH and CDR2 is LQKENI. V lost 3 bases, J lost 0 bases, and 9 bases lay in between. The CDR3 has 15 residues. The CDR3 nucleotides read TGTGCCAGCTCACCTCGAGAGAGCTCTGGAAACACCATATATTTT. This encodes CASSPRESSGNTIYF.

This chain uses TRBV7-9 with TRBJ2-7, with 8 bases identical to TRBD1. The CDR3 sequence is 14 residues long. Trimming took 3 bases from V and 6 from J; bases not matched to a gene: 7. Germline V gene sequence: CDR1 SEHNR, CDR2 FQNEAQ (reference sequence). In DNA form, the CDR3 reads TGTGCCAGCAGCTTTCAGGGGGCGCGGGGCGAGCAGTACTTC. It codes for CASSFQGARGEQYF.

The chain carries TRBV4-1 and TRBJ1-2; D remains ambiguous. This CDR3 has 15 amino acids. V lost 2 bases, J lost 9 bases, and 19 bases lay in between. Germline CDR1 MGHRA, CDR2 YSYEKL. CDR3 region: CASSQLGIGEKSYTF. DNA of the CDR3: TGCGCCAGCAGCCAATTGGGTATCGGAGAAAAAAGCTACACCTTC.

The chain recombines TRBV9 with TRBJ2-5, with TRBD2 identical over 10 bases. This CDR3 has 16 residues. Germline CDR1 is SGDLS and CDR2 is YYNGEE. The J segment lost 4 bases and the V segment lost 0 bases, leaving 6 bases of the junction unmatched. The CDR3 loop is CASSVGSGGTTETQYF. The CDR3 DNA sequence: TGTGCCAGCAGCGTAGGTAGCGGGGGGACAACAGAGACCCAGTACTTC.